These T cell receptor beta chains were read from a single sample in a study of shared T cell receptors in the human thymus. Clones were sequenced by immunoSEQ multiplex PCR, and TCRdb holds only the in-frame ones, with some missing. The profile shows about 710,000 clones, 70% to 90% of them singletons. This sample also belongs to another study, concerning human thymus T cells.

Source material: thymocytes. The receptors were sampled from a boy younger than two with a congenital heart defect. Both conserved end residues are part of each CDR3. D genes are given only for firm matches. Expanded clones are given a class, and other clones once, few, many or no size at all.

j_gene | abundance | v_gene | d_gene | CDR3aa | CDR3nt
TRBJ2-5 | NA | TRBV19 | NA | CASSIPGGETQYF | TGTGCCAGTAGTATCCCCGGAGGGGAGACCCAGTACTTC
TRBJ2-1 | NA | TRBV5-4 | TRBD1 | CASSNGSRDRKPYNEQFF | TGTGCCAGCAGCAACGGATCCCGGGACAGAAAACCTTACAATGAGCAGTTCTTC
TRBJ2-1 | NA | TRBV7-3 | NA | CASRFGLTDRVQFF | TGTGCCAGCAGGTTCGGACTTACCGACCGGGTGCAGTTCTTC
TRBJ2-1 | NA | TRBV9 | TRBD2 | CASSVGPTSGKYNEQFF | TGTGCCAGCAGCGTTGGACCGACTAGCGGAAAGTACAATGAGCAGTTCTTC
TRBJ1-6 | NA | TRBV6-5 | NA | CASGLLEGSPLHF | TGTGCCAGTGGGCTCCTGGAGGGTTCCCCCCTCCACTTT
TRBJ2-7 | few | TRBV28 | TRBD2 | CASSRTTGLAGVRLGTYEQYF | TGTGCCAGCAGTCGGACAACGGGACTAGCGGGAGTACGGTTGGGGACCTACGAGCAGTACTTC
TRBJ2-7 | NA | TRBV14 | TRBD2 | CASSHSSGRAPYEQYF | TGTGCCAGCAGCCACTCTAGCGGGAGGGCCCCATACGAGCAGTACTTC
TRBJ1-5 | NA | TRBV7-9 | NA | CASSLGVGQTNQPQHF | TGTGCCAGCAGCTTAGGGGTGGGGCAGACCAATCAGCCCCAGCATTTT
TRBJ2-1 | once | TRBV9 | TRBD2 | CASSPGTSGTYNEQFF | TGTGCCAGCAGCCCCGGGACTAGCGGGACATACAATGAGCAGTTCTTC
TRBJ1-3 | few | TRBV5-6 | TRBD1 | CASSSRDRGPNGNTIYF | TGTGCCAGCAGCTCCCGGGACAGGGGGCCAAATGGAAACACCATATATTTT
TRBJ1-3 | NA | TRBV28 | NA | CASRSPPRGSGGNTIYF | TGTGCCAGCAGGTCCCCTCCGCGGGGCTCTGGAGGAAACACCATATATTTT
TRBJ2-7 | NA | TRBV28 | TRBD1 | CASIMDRGPHYEQYF | TGTGCCAGCATTATGGACAGGGGGCCACACTACGAGCAGTACTTC
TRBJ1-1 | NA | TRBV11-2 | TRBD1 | CASSLYTRQGSPEAFF | TGTGCCAGCAGCTTATACACCCGACAGGGATCGCCTGAAGCTTTCTTT
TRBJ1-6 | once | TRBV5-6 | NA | CASSLRGADSPLHF | TGTGCCAGCAGCTTGAGGGGTGCGGATTCACCCCTCCACTTT
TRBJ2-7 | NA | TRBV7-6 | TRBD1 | CASSLRGRGSYEQYF | TGTGCCAGCAGCTTACGTGGCAGGGGGTCCTACGAGCAGTACTTC
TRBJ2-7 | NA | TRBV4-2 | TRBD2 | CASSLDKAGGPSYEQYF | TGTGCCAGCAGCCTCGACAAAGCGGGGGGGCCTAGTTACGAGCAGTACTTC
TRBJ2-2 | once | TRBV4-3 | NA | CASSQDWLGVWELFF | TGCGCCAGCAGCCAAGATTGGTTGGGAGTCTGGGAGCTGTTTTTT
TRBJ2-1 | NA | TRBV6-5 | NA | CASSYSESSYNEQFF | TGTGCCAGCAGTTACAGCGAGAGCTCCTACAATGAGCAGTTCTTC
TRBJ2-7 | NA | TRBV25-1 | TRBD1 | CASSDHHRGHDEQYF | TGTGCCAGCAGTGACCATCACAGGGGGCACGACGAGCAGTACTTC
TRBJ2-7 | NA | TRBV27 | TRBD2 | CASSTRGGTSSYEQYF | TGTGCCAGCAGCACCCGGGGCGGGACTAGCTCCTACGAGCAGTACTTC
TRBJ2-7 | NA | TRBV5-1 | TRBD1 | CASSYDRDRDPFEQYF | TGCGCCAGCAGCTACGACCGGGACAGGGATCCTTTCGAGCAGTACTTC
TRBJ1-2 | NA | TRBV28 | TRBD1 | CASSLPGGRTNYGYTF | TGTGCCAGCAGTTTACCAGGGGGAAGAACGAACTATGGCTACACCTTC
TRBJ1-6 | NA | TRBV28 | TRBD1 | CASSLTGGRNSPLHF | TGTGCCAGCAGTTTGACAGGGGGACGGAATTCACCCCTCCACTTT
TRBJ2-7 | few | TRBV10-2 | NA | CASGTQGEQYF | TGCGCCAGCGGTACACAGGGCGAGCAGTACTTC
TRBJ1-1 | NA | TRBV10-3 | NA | CAIHQGGYTEAFF | TGTGCCATCCATCAAGGGGGATACACTGAAGCTTTCTTT
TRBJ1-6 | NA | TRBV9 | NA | CASSVDGDTNSPLHF | TGTGCCAGCAGCGTAGATGGGGACACCAATTCACCCCTCCACTTT
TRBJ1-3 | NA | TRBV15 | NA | CATSTHYRYSGNTIYF | TGTGCCACCAGCACCCATTACAGGTACTCTGGAAACACCATATATTTT
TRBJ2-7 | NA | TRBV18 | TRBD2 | CASSPPRQGGLGYEQYF | TGTGCCAGCTCACCACCGCGACAAGGGGGACTAGGCTACGAGCAGTACTTC
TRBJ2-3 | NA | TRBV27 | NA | CASNSARSNTDTQYF | TGTGCCAGCAATTCCGCGAGGAGCAACACAGATACGCAGTATTTT
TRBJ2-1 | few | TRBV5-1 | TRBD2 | CASSLGGRAYNEQFF | TGCGCCAGCAGCTTGGGCGGGAGAGCGTACAATGAGCAGTTCTTC
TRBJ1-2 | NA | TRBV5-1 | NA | CASPPATAESGYTF | TGCGCCAGCCCCCCGGCCACAGCTGAATCTGGCTACACCTTC
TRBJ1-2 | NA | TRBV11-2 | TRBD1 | CASSPGGHTGALNYGYTF | TGTGCCAGCAGCCCGGGGGGGCACACAGGGGCTCTTAACTATGGCTACACCTTC
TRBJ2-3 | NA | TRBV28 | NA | CASSPISGAHGPDTQYF | TGTGCCAGCAGTCCCATTTCAGGGGCCCACGGCCCAGATACGCAGTATTTT
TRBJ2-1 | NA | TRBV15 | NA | CATSRDDRELWFF | TGTGCCACCAGCAGAGATGACCGGGAGTTATGGTTCTTC
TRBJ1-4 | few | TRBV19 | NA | CASSIERSDRMNEKLFF | TGTGCCAGTAGTATAGAGAGGTCGGACAGAATGAATGAAAAACTGTTTTTT
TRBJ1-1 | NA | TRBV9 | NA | CASSARGGNTEAFF | TGTGCCAGCAGCGCTAGGGGTGGAAACACTGAAGCTTTCTTT
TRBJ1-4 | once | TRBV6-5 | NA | CASSSLVGTNEKLFF | TGTGCCAGCAGTTCCCTGGTCGGTACTAATGAAAAACTGTTTTTT
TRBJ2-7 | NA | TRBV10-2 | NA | CASSEGLLSSYEQYF | TGCGCCAGCAGTGAGGGACTGCTTAGCTCCTACGAGCAGTACTTC
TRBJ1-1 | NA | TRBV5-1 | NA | CASSLEVRANTEAFF | TGCGCCAGCAGCTTGGAGGTCAGGGCTAACACTGAAGCTTTCTTT
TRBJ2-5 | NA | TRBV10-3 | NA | CAIGSLMGGSLETQYF | TGTGCCATCGGCTCACTAATGGGGGGATCCCTGGAGACCCAGTACTTC
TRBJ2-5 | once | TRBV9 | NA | CASSVGVTRETQYF | TGTGCCAGCAGCGTAGGGGTGACTCGTGAGACCCAGTACTTC
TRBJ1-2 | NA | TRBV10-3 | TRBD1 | CAISESGQDPREGYTF | TGTGCCATCAGTGAGTCCGGACAGGACCCTAGGGAAGGCTACACCTTC
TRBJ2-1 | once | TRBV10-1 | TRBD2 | CASRRDYEFF | TGCGCCAGTCGCCGGGACTACGAGTTCTTC
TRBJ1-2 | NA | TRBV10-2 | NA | CASSERGTSFGYTF | TGCGCCAGCAGTGAGAGAGGGACTTCTTTTGGCTACACCTTC
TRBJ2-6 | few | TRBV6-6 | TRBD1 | CASGTGVSGANVLTF | TGTGCCAGCGGGACAGGGGTCTCTGGGGCCAACGTCCTGACTTTC
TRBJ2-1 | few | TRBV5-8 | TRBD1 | CASSHTGGSYNEQFF | TGTGCCAGCAGCCACACAGGGGGTTCCTACAATGAGCAGTTCTTC
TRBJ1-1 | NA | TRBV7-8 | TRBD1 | CASSLGELDRGWTEAFF | TGTGCCAGCAGCTTAGGGGAACTGGACAGGGGCTGGACTGAAGCTTTCTTT
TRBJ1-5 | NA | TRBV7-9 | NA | CASSLAIRGSNQPQHF | TGTGCCAGCAGCTTAGCGATTAGGGGTAGCAATCAGCCCCAGCATTTT